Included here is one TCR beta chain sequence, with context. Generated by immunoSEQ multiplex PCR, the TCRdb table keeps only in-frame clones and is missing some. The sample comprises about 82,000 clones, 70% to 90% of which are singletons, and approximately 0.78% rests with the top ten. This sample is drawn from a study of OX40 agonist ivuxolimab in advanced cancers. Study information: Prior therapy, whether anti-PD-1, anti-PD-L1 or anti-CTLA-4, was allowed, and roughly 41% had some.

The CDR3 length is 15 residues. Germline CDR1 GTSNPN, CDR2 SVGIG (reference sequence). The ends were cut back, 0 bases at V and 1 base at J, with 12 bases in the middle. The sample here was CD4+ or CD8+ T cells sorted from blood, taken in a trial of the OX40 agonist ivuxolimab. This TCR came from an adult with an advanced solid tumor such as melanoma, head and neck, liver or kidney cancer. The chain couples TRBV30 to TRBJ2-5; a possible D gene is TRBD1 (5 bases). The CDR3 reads CAWSVQPGPQETQYF. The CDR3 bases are TGTGCCTGGAGTGTACAACCAGGGCCCCAAGAGACCCAGTACTTC.